This T cell receptor beta chain was sequenced in a study of T cell responses to AZD1222 COVID-19 vaccine (dated by TCRdb to the early 2020s). Study-wide context: Because spike-specific TCR depth and breadth did not differ between the two schedules, AZD1222 recipients who got a second dose at roughly 4 weeks were pooled with those who got a second dose at roughly 12 weeks. TCR sequencing covered more than 230 trial participants: 200 to 220 given two doses of AZD1222 and around 25 given two doses of MenACWY control vaccine. Enrollment into the trials was organized by age into subgroups of 18-55, 56-69 and 70-plus years, and those subgroups contained roughly 150, 30 and 60 TCR-sequenced participants, respectively. Results the study describes overall, beyond this receptor: The whole spike protein was spanned by vaccine-associated CD4 TCRs, and dominant responses were seen in regions 160-218 and 743-854. The 56-69-year group was small, and its depth increase did not reach significance, likely because of low power. Because no day 14 peak-response samples were available, repertoires were characterized only after the peak T cell response. Most participants were white British and females outnumbered males, and the authors suggested that clonal diversity may have been underestimated. Reportedly, close to half of the unique spike-specific TCRs recognized epitopes lying outside the regions that are mutated in the B.1.351 and B.1.1.7 variants. Conclusions about previously exposed vaccinees were limited because only five to seven AZD1222 recipients were SARS-CoV-2 seropositive at baseline. Spike-specific TCR breadth and depth rose significantly after two AZD1222 doses compared with day 0 and with MenACWY recipients.

V was cut back by 4 bases and J by 5 bases, leaving a gap of 12 bases between them. CDR1 and CDR2 are read off the germline V gene as SGHDN and FVKESK. The CDR3 has 13 amino acids, counting the end cysteine and phenylalanine. Solely the CDR3 DNA is kept, with 39 bases framed from the first base. With regard to this clone: Its antigen is still unknown. No much larger clone exists at a distance of one base, and base qualities are not known.

The CDR3 regions of human TCRbeta chains were analyzed by immunosequencing. Turning to the authors' computational methods: TCRs in the repertoires were matched against a reference library of SARS-CoV-2-specific TCRs that had been generated with the MIRA antigen-specificity platform. Breadth meant the fraction of unique TCRs that were SARS-CoV-2-associated, whereas depth meant the fraction of total T cells that were SARS-CoV-2-associated. Using the MIRA data, every spike-specific TCR was mapped to the spike region that the TCR reacted to and assigned to either a CD4 or a CD8 class. Log10-transformed breadth and depth values were compared by one-way ANOVA with Sidak's multiple comparisons tests. TCRdb took this table from immuneACCESS and kept in-frame rearrangements with V and J called. Such tables lack part of the clones; where checked against another copy, unresolved V genes explain under half of the gap, and the rest is unexplained. D and trimming come from the DNA, and the V and J calls and clone size come from that table. Here the sample has roughly 97,000 clones; approximately 89% occur a single time. The ten largest clones take up over 6.5% of the sample.

The sample's time point label is to be understood as: baseline before first vaccination. The vaccinee samples were drawn from two UK trials, COV001 and COV002, one of which was a single-blind randomized controlled phase 2/3 trial testing AZD1222 (ChAdOx1 nCoV-19) in healthy adults. For TCRbeta chain sequencing, PBMC samples from trial participants were taken at day 0 and at day 28 after the second dose. The rearrangement combines TRBV14 with TRBJ2-7; the D gene remains uncertain. The receptor comes from an adult in good health. The specimen comprised peripheral blood, sampled on day 0 of AZD1222 vaccination. Here the CDR3 is given as CASSLWAGHEQYF. In nucleotides, the sequence is TGTGCCAGCAGCCTATGGGCTGGCCACGAGCAGTACTTC.